One and the same sample provided the 21 T cell receptor beta chains below, sequenced in a study of shared clonotypes between healthy human individuals. Produced via immunoSEQ multiplex PCR; TCRdb's table is partial and in-frame only. This sample has more than 450,000 clones, with less than 85% found just once. Sequencing was done on a sample of PBMCs. The receptor set was obtained from a woman aged 40 to 50 in good health. Some clones in this sample may be carry-over from other donors' samples.

CDR3 residues: CASLKSRSVNTGELFF. CDR3 nucleotide sequence: TGTGCCAGCCTAAAGTCGCGCAGTGTGAACACCGGGGAGCTGTTTTTT. The chain recombines TRBV2 with TRBJ2-2; D is ambiguous. Germline CDR1 reads SNHLY; CDR2 reads FYNNEI. This CDR3 is built from 16 residues. V lost 8 bases and J 1 base, leaving 17 bases between the germline ends.

This clone came up many times. CDR3 sequence: CASSLRGGVTEAFF. The CDR3 DNA reads as TGTGCCAGCAGTTTACGAGGGGGCGTCACTGAAGCTTTCTTT. The V and J genes are TRBV27 and TRBJ1-1, with 7 bases matching TRBD1. The CDR3 contains 14 residues. Germline CDR1 reads MNHEY; CDR2 reads SMNVEV (reference sequence). V trimming: 2 bases; J trimming: 4 bases; junction bases outside the gene matches: 4.

The V and J genes are TRBV28 and TRBJ1-3; D remains unclear. Germline V gene lookup returns CDR1 MDHEN and CDR2 SYDVKM. V lost 7 bases to trimming and J lost 4 bases, with 11 bases between them. The CDR3 length is 13 residues. Written as DNA, the CDR3 is TGTGCCAGCATCAAGTTCTCAGGAAACACCATATATTTT. Amino acid sequence: CASIKFSGNTIYF.

The rearrangement links TRBV7-6 to TRBJ2-5; D is perhaps TRBD1 or TRBD2 (6 bases each). The CDR3 spans 14 residues. CDR1 is SGHVS and CDR2 is FNYEAQ in the germline V gene. Trimming shortened V by 5 bases and J by 6 bases, and 16 bases separated the two germline ends. The CDR3 region is CASSPEGGGKTQYF. The CDR3, as DNA: TGTGCCAGCAGCCCAGAGGGGGGTGGGAAGACCCAGTACTTC.

This clone has ten or more counts. The chain uses TRBV19 and TRBJ2-2; 8 bases agree with TRBD1. Germline values: CDR1 LNHDA, CDR2 SQIVND (reference sequence). This CDR3 region has 16 residues. V was pared by 4 bases and J by 0 bases, with 4 bases of the junction left unmatched. In DNA form, the CDR3 reads TGTGCCAGTAGTAACTCGGGACAGGCGAACACCGGGGAGCTGTTTTTT. Its protein is CASSNSGQANTGELFF.

Points on this clone: Additional DNA sequences in this sample encode the identical CDR3. The rearrangement links TRBV9 to TRBJ2-5, with TRBD1 identical over 7 bases. Germline V gene data show CDR1 as SGDLS and CDR2 as YYNGEE. The CDR3 is 15 amino acids. Germline trimming cut 4 bases from V and 2 bases from J; bases unmatched to any gene: 8. CDR3 amino acids: CASSPAGTAQETQYF. For the CDR3, the DNA is TGTGCCAGCAGCCCCGCCGGGACAGCTCAAGAGACCCAGTACTTC.

The rearrangement links TRBV27 to TRBJ2-7; 8 nucleotides line up with TRBD2. V shed 0 bases and J 0 bases; nucleotides not matched to a gene: 4. This CDR3 has 16 amino acids. From germline, CDR1 is MNHEY and CDR2 SMNVEV (reference sequence). The chain's CDR3 is CASSLSGGRNSYEQYF. The CDR3 DNA reads as TGTGCCAGCAGTTTATCGGGCGGGAGGAACTCCTACGAGCAGTACTTC.

This clone has a single count. The chain has TRBV6-5 and TRBJ1-4, with no clear D. The length of the CDR3 is 14 residues. CDR1 and CDR2 (germline): MNHEY, SVGAGI. V was trimmed by 4 bases and J by 0 bases, leaving 6 bases between them. CDR3 residues: CASSSTATNEKLFF. The CDR3, as DNA: TGTGCCAGCAGTTCGACGGCAACTAATGAAAAACTGTTTTTT.

V is TRBV7-9 and J is TRBJ2-7; D gene ambiguous. CDR1 and CDR2 (germline): SEHNR, FQNEAQ (reference sequence). The CDR3 extends over 13 amino acids. Trimming removed 2 bases at V and 0 bases at J, with 5 bases between. The CDR3 sequence is CASSLSVSYEQYF. The DNA for the CDR3 is TGTGCCAGCAGCTTAAGCGTCTCCTACGAGCAGTACTTC.

The chain uses TRBV11-2 and TRBJ1-2; 12 bases agree with TRBD1. The CDR3 consists of 17 residues. Trimming at V came to 5 bases and at J to 3 bases, leaving 10 bases not matched to a gene. Germline CDR1 reads SGHAT; CDR2 reads FQNNGV. The CDR3 loop is CASSTGTGGSVDYGYTF. The CDR3 bases are TGTGCCAGCAGCACCGGGACAGGGGGCTCGGTGGACTATGGCTACACCTTC.

This clone was observed a single time. This chain uses TRBV5-1 with TRBJ2-5; 8 bases match TRBD2. This CDR3 is built from 16 residues. Germline V gene lookup returns CDR1 SGHRS and CDR2 YFSETQ. After removal of 2 bases from V and 0 bases from J, the junction contained 6 bases not matched to a gene. The CDR3 coding sequence is TGCGCCAGCAGCTTCTCCACTAGCGGCAACCAAGAGACCCAGTACTTC. It codes for CASSFSTSGNQETQYF. The full variable domain, its missing parts supplied by reference TRBV5-1 and TRBJ2-5, is KAGVTQTPRYLIKTRGQQVTLSCSPISGHRSVSWYQQTPGQGLQFLFEYFSETQRNKGNFPGRFSGRQFSNSRSEMNVSTLELGDSALYLCASSFSTSGNQETQYFGPGTRLLVL.

This clone is a singleton in its sample. Other DNA sequences in the same sample also yield this CDR3. The chain has TRBV18 and TRBJ1-1; TRBD1 is a possible D gene (6 bases). With 3 bases removed from V and 1 base from J, the gap between germline ends came to 6 bases. CDR1 KGHSH and CDR2 LQKENI come from the germline V gene. The CDR3 is made up of 13 amino acids. The CDR3 is CASSPGQNTEAFF. CDR3 DNA sequence: TGTGCCAGCTCACCGGGACAGAACACTGAAGCTTTCTTT. Based on the CDR3 plus reference TRBV18 and TRBJ1-1, the full variable domain is NAGVMQNPRHLVRRRGQEARLRCSPMKGHSHVYWYRQLPEEGLKFMVYLQKENIIDESGMPKERFSAEFPKEGPSILRIQQVVRGDSAAYFCASSPGQNTEAFFGQGTRLTVV.

The chain links TRBV6-1 to TRBJ1-2; D is possibly TRBD1 (6 bases). Looked up from germline, CDR1 is MNHNS and CDR2 is SASEGT. Trimming removed 1 base from V and 4 bases from J, with 13 bases in between. The CDR3 length is 15 residues. CDR3 protein: CASSEEDSSPYGYTF. The CDR3 DNA reads TGTGCCAGCAGTGAAGAGGACAGCAGCCCCTATGGCTACACCTTC.

This clone has more than one count but fewer than ten. CDR3 in DNA: TGCGCCAGCAGCCCTAGCGGGAGGGTAGCAGATACGCAGTATTTT. It yields the protein CASSPSGRVADTQYF. The chain couples TRBV4-1 to TRBJ2-3; 12 nucleotides agree with TRBD2. Germline values: CDR1 MGHRA, CDR2 YSYEKL. The CDR3 is 15 amino acids. Trimming at V came to 4 bases and at J to 4 bases, leaving 3 bases not matched to a gene.

CDR3 loop: CASPSSGSFPDTQYF. The CDR3 bases are TGTGCCAGCCCGTCAAGCGGGAGTTTCCCAGATACGCAGTATTTT. The chain combines TRBV6-5 with TRBJ2-3, with 8 nucleotides matching TRBD2. Germline V gene data show CDR1 as MNHEY and CDR2 as SVGAGI. Trimming cost V 8 bases and J 4 bases; bases outside gene matches: 11. This CDR3 is built from 15 residues.

The chain joins TRBV7-9 to TRBJ1-3, with a tentative D call TRBD1 (5 bases). CDR1 and CDR2 (germline): SEHNR, FQNEAQ (reference sequence). The V end was cut by 5 bases, the J end by 2 bases, with 19 bases between. CDR3 length equals 17 residues. The CDR3 DNA follows: TGTGCCAGCAGCCTCGGGTTGGGGCGTGGAGCTGGAAACACCATATATTTT. Translated, it gives CASSLGLGRGAGNTIYF. The full variable domain, its missing parts supplied by reference TRBV7-9 and TRBJ1-3, is DTGVSQNPRHKITKRGQNVTFRCDPISEHNRLYWYRQTLGQGPEFLTYFQNEAQLEKSRLLSDRFSAERPKGSFSTLEIQRTEQGDSAMYLCASSLGLGRGAGNTIYFGEGSWLTVV.

This rearrangement joins TRBV2 to TRBJ1-4; D not resolved. The germline V gene encodes CDR1 SNHLY and CDR2 FYNNEI. The CDR3 is made up of 15 amino acids. V lost 5 bases and J lost 4, with 14 bases in between. CDR3 residues: CASSPGPTSNEKLFF. DNA of the CDR3: TGTGCCAGCAGTCCCGGACCGACGAGTAATGAAAAACTGTTTTTT.

The rearrangement uses TRBV19 and TRBJ2-3; maybe TRBD2 (6 bases). The CDR3 runs to 16 residues. Germline V gene data show CDR1 as LNHDA and CDR2 as SQIVND (reference sequence). V shed 4 bases and J shed 0 bases, with 14 bases lying between them. CDR3 protein: CASSKSGLLSTDTQYF. For the CDR3, the DNA is TGTGCCAGTAGTAAGAGCGGACTACTCAGCACAGATACGCAGTATTTT.

This sequence joins TRBV7-2 and TRBJ2-7, with D possibly matching TRBD2 (5 bases). V was clipped by 2 bases and J by 5 bases, with 22 bases between them. The CDR3 extends over 17 amino acids. The germline V gene encodes CDR1 SGHTA and CDR2 FQGNSA. The CDR3 DNA is TGTGCCAGCAGCTTAAAGTTTGGATTTGCGGAGGCCCACGAGCAGTACTTC. Protein product: CASSLKFGFAEAHEQYF. Full variable domain (missing parts from reference TRBV7-2 and TRBJ2-7): GAGVSQSPSNKVTEKGKDVELRCDPISGHTALYWYRQSLGQGLEFLIYFQGNSAPDKSGLPSDRFSAERTGGSVSTLTIQRTQQEDSAVYLCASSLKFGFAEAHEQYFGPGTRLTVT.

The rearrangement joins TRBV5-4 to TRBJ2-7; D gene uncertain. This CDR3 is built from 13 residues. Per germline, CDR1 SGHNT and CDR2 YYREEE (reference sequence). Between the trimmed V and J ends, which lost 0 bases and 0 bases, there was a span of 4 bases. The CDR3 DNA reads as TGTGCCAGCAGCTTGGATCACTCCTACGAGCAGTACTTC. Translation: CASSLDHSYEQYF. Looking up the rest from reference TRBV5-4 and TRBJ2-7 gives the full variable domain: ETGVTQSPTHLIKTRGQQVTLRCSSQSGHNTVSWYQQALGQGPQFIFQYYREEENGRGNFPPRFSGLQFPNYSSELNVNALELDDSALYLCASSLDHSYEQYFGPGTRLTVT.

The V call is TRBV18, the J call TRBJ2-1; 10 bases line up with TRBD2. This CDR3 comprises 16 residues. J lost 6 bases, V lost 1 base, and 6 bases had no gene match. In germline, CDR1 is KGHSH, CDR2 LQKENI. The CDR3: CASSPLRLAGVNEQFF. As DNA, the CDR3 is TGTGCCAGCTCACCACTGCGGCTAGCGGGAGTCAATGAGCAGTTCTTC.